A selection of T cell receptor beta chains follows, all from one sample in a study of blood T cell repertoires in COVID-19. The table came from immunoSEQ multiplex PCR; TCRdb's copy has only in-frame clones and leaves some out. There are roughly 260,000 clones in the sample; roughly nine tenths occur only once, and roughly 4% lies in the top ten. Sequenced sample: peripheral blood. These receptors originate from a man in his 60s who had recovered from COVID-19. CDR3s include the opening cysteine and the closing phenylalanine or tryptophan. A D gene is named only where the DNA matches it firmly. Only part of the rows carry a size: once, few, many, or a class if the clone is expanded.

TRBV7-3	NA	TRBJ2-2	NA	CASSFGRNTGELFF	TGTGCCAGCAGCTTCGGGAGAAACACCGGGGAGCTGTTTTTT
TRBV27	NA	TRBJ2-7	NA	CASRDTGSSYEQYF	TGTGCCAGCAGGGACACAGGGAGCTCCTACGAGCAGTACTTC
TRBV4-1	TRBD2	TRBJ2-1	NA	CASSQAPAGVPYNEQFF	TGCGCCAGCAGCCAAGCCCCAGCGGGGGTGCCCTACAATGAGCAGTTCTTC
TRBV7-6	NA	TRBJ2-7	NA	CASSPKTPAQGDYEQYF	TGTGCCAGCAGCCCGAAGACCCCGGCACAGGGAGACTACGAGCAGTACTTC
TRBV2	NA	TRBJ2-3	NA	CASRQGTNPDTQYF	TGTGCCAGCAGACAAGGGACAAACCCAGATACGCAGTATTTT
TRBV11-2	TRBD1	TRBJ2-4	NA	CASSSRGQGLHIQYF	TGTGCCAGCAGCTCAAGGGGGCAGGGTTTACACATTCAGTACTTC
TRBV9	TRBD2	TRBJ2-1	NA	CASSVGASGGDEQFF	TGTGCCAGCAGCGTAGGCGCTAGCGGGGGTGATGAGCAGTTCTTC
TRBV7-9	NA	TRBJ1-4	NA	CASSKQGLGNEKLFF	TGTGCCAGCAGCAAGCAGGGGTTGGGTAATGAAAAACTGTTTTTT
TRBV5-4	NA	TRBJ2-5	NA	CASSLSPDQETQYF	TGTGCCAGCAGCTTGTCGCCAGACCAAGAGACCCAGTACTTC
TRBV4-1	TRBD2	TRBJ2-5	NA	CASSPRVRGGPETQYF	TGCGCCAGCAGCCCGCGAGTGCGGGGGGGCCCAGAGACCCAGTACTTC
TRBV5-1	NA	TRBJ2-5	NA	CASSPGILGETQYF	TGCGCCAGCAGTCCCGGGATCTTGGGAGAGACCCAGTACTTC
TRBV4-2	TRBD1	TRBJ1-5	NA	CASSQSGGFNQPQHF	TGTGCCAGCAGCCAGTCAGGGGGCTTCAATCAGCCCCAGCATTTT
TRBV13	TRBD2	TRBJ2-3	NA	CASSSRTSGLSTDTQYF	TGTGCCAGCAGCTCGAGGACTAGCGGGCTTAGCACAGATACGCAGTATTTT
TRBV19	TRBD1	TRBJ1-3	NA	CASRDRDRGASGNTIYF	TGTGCCAGTAGGGACCGGGACAGGGGTGCCTCTGGAAACACCATATATTTT
TRBV2	TRBD1	TRBJ1-1	NA	CASSGQGNTEAFF	TGTGCCAGCAGTGGACAGGGGAACACTGAAGCTTTCTTT
TRBV3-1/TRBV3-2	TRBD1	TRBJ1-2	NA	CASSRDRGPYGYTF	TGTGCCAGCAGCAGGGACAGGGGGCCTTATGGCTACACCTTC
TRBV5-1	TRBD2	TRBJ2-5	NA	CASSYSSGGAETQYF	TGCGCCAGCAGCTACTCTAGCGGGGGGGCAGAGACCCAGTACTTC
TRBV19	TRBD1	TRBJ1-2	NA	CASSMANRGGYGYTF	TGTGCCAGTAGTATGGCAAACAGGGGGGGCTATGGCTACACCTTC
TRBV5-4	TRBD1	TRBJ2-3	once	CASSLDGQASTDTQYF	TGTGCCAGCAGCTTGGACGGACAGGCTAGCACAGATACGCAGTATTTT
TRBV19	NA	TRBJ1-3	once	CASSIRGAGNTIYF	TGTGCCAGTAGTATCCGGGGGGCTGGAAACACCATATATTTT
TRBV9	TRBD2	TRBJ2-3	NA	CASSGGTSLVGNTQYF	TGTGCCAGCAGCGGCGGGACTAGCCTCGTGGGGAATACGCAGTATTTT
TRBV7-8	TRBD1	TRBJ2-1	NA	CASSTTGVGSYNEQFF	TGTGCCAGCAGCACTACAGGGGTGGGTTCCTACAATGAGCAGTTCTTC
TRBV9	TRBD2	TRBJ2-5	NA	CASSVDLAGGQETQYF	TGTGCCAGCAGCGTAGACCTAGCGGGGGGGCAAGAGACCCAGTACTTC
TRBV6-5	TRBD1	TRBJ2-7	NA	CASSFTGDPYEQYF	TGTGCCAGCAGTTTTACAGGGGATCCCTACGAGCAGTACTTC
TRBV7-9	NA	TRBJ1-6	NA	CASSLDWASYNSPLHF	TGTGCCAGCAGCTTAGACTGGGCTTCCTATAATTCACCCCTCCACTTT
TRBV6-6	NA	TRBJ2-3	once	CASSPQRETRTDTQYF	TGTGCCAGCAGTCCACAAAGGGAGACTAGGACAGATACGCAGTATTTT
TRBV18	TRBD1	TRBJ1-6	once	CASSPPGQINSPLHF	TGTGCCAGCTCACCACCGGGACAGATTAATTCACCCCTCCACTTT
TRBV27	NA	TRBJ1-4	NA	CASSSGREKLFF	TGTGCCAGCAGTAGTGGGAGGGAAAAACTGTTTTTT
TRBV2	TRBD2	TRBJ2-3	NA	CASSELAGPDTQYF	TGTGCCAGCAGTGAACTAGCGGGGCCAGATACGCAGTATTTT
TRBV27	TRBD1	TRBJ1-6	NA	CASSPIGDRGRGNSPLHF	TGTGCCAGCAGTCCAATAGGGGACAGGGGGCGAGGTAATTCACCCCTCCACTTT
TRBV15	TRBD2	TRBJ2-1	NA	CATSSRTRLAGVSSYNEQFF	TGTGCCACCAGCAGTCGTACTAGACTAGCGGGGGTCAGCTCCTACAATGAGCAGTTCTTC
TRBV10-1	TRBD1	TRBJ2-3	NA	CASSDRARLVDTQYF	TGCGCCAGCAGCGACAGGGCCCGGCTCGTGGATACGCAGTATTTT
TRBV15	TRBD1	TRBJ2-5	once	CATSDRGQRSETQYF	TGTGCCACCAGCGACAGGGGGCAGCGGTCAGAGACCCAGTACTTC
TRBV12-3/TRBV12-4	NA	TRBJ1-1	NA	CASTQGRVTEAFF	TGTGCCAGCACCCAGGGGAGGGTCACTGAAGCTTTCTTT
TRBV19	NA	TRBJ1-5	few	CASSEKQNSNQPQHF	TGTGCCAGTAGTGAGAAGCAAAATAGCAATCAGCCCCAGCATTTT
TRBV7-9	TRBD2	TRBJ2-5	NA	CASSLGLAGGLPQETQYF	TGTGCCAGCAGCTTAGGTCTAGCGGGGGGATTACCACAAGAGACCCAGTACTTC
TRBV18	NA	TRBJ1-5	NA	CASSPSPNQPQHF	TGTGCCAGCTCACCATCCCCTAATCAGCCCCAGCATTTT
TRBV7-2	TRBD1	TRBJ1-2	NA	CASSSIFPGQGGGYTF	TGTGCCAGCAGCTCCATCTTCCCGGGACAGGGAGGCGGCTACACCTTC
TRBV4-1	TRBD2	TRBJ2-3	NA	CASSPDRLAGRWSSTDTQYF	TGCGCCAGCAGCCCAGATCGCCTAGCGGGGAGATGGTCTAGCACAGATACGCAGTATTTT
TRBV5-4	NA	TRBJ2-7	NA	CASSLTARVDTYEQYF	TGTGCCAGCAGCTTGACCGCCAGGGTCGACACCTACGAGCAGTACTTC
TRBV2	NA	TRBJ1-6	NA	CASSENGQSNSPLHF	TGTGCCAGCAGTGAGAATGGTCAGTCCAATTCACCCCTCCACTTT
TRBV7-9	NA	TRBJ2-7	NA	CASSPERSAPYEQYF	TGTGCCAGCAGCCCGGAGAGGTCTGCTCCCTACGAGCAGTACTTC
TRBV12-5	NA	TRBJ1-5	NA	CASGRDNQPQHF	TGTGCTAGTGGTCGGGACAATCAGCCCCAGCATTTT
TRBV27	NA	TRBJ2-7	NA	CASSLARSNSYEQYF	TGTGCCAGCAGTTTAGCTCGGAGCAACTCCTACGAGCAGTACTTC
TRBV6-5	TRBD1	TRBJ2-7	NA	CASSGDRGWDEQYF	TGTGCCAGCAGCGGGGACAGGGGCTGGGACGAGCAGTACTTC
TRBV19	NA	TRBJ1-2	NA	CASSIDRHYGYTF	TGTGCCAGTAGTATTGACAGACACTATGGCTACACCTTC
TRBV5-6	TRBD2	TRBJ2-7	once	CASTQLRGVYEQYF	TGTGCCAGCACCCAGCTGCGGGGGGTTTACGAGCAGTACTTC
TRBV9	NA	TRBJ2-3	NA	CASSRQEFTDTQYF	TGTGCCAGCAGCCGACAGGAATTCACAGATACGCAGTATTTT
TRBV7-2	TRBD1	TRBJ1-2	few	CASSLEGGRRSGYTF	TGTGCCAGCAGCTTAGAAGGGGGCCGAAGGAGTGGCTACACCTTC
TRBV4-2	NA	TRBJ2-7	NA	CASSLGDTYEQYF	TGTGCCAGCAGCCTCGGGGATACCTACGAGCAGTACTTC
TRBV2	TRBD2	TRBJ2-7	NA	CASSEVAGRFEQYF	TGTGCCAGCAGTGAAGTAGCGGGGCGTTTTGAGCAGTACTTC
TRBV11-2	TRBD1	TRBJ1-1	NA	CASSSYPDRDTEAFF	TGTGCCAGCAGCTCTTACCCGGACAGGGACACTGAAGCTTTCTTT
TRBV5-1	TRBD1	TRBJ1-6	NA	CASTPGTGGYSPLHF	TGCGCCAGCACCCCCGGGACAGGGGGTTATTCACCCCTCCACTTT